The clone carrying this T cell receptor (beta chain) has just a few counts. Antigen: not known. PCR amplification relied on 60 Vbeta primers (plus 13 Jbeta primers). Sequenced by immunoSEQ multiplex PCR; TCRdb stores in-frame clones only, minus some. Of some 99,000 clones listed, less than 70% are singletons. The data belong to a study of cytomegalovirus exposure and HLA in healthy donors. Overall study results and limits: Analyzed later, association rates of TCRs varied across HLA loci, with DRB1 most and HLA-C fewest. Roughly even sequencing depth across donors was the assumption behind the presence/absence analyses. Investigators reported over 150 TCR beta chains as tied to cytomegalovirus. Sequencing likely caused a cluster of highly shared sequence variants.

This CDR3 is 14 amino acids long. Trimming took off 0 bases at V and 4 bases at J, with 10 bases between the two ends. Germline V gene lookup returns CDR1 SGHDT and CDR2 YYEEEE. Sequencing used PBMCs. The genes are TRBV5-6 and TRBJ2-5; TRBD1 might be the D (5 bases). The receptor's source is a female donor in good health and CMV-seronegative. CDR3 in amino acids: CASSLGGAVETQYF. Here the CDR3 DNA reads TGTGCCAGCAGCTTGGGGGGCGCCGTAGAGACCCAGTACTTC.